Included here is one T cell receptor (beta chain) sequence, with context. Here immunoSEQ multiplex PCR was the method, and the copy in TCRdb shows in-frame clones only, minus some. The table records about 75,000 clones, about 94% of them present only once. Germline lookup yields CDR1 LNHDA and CDR2 SQIVND (reference sequence). V lost 5 bases and J 1 base, leaving 8 bases between the germline ends. The CDR3 runs to 13 residues. The sample comes from a study of T cell changes during pregnancy in multiple sclerosis. The chain carries TRBV19 and TRBJ2-5; D is unresolved. Sequences were derived from CD4+ T cells from peripheral blood mononuclear cells, sampled after pregnancy. This receptor was obtained from a female donor with multiple sclerosis, enrolled in a pregnancy study. CDR3 DNA sequence: TGTGCCAGTAGTCAGGTAGTCCAAGAGACCCAGTACTTC. Translation gives CASSQVVQETQYF.